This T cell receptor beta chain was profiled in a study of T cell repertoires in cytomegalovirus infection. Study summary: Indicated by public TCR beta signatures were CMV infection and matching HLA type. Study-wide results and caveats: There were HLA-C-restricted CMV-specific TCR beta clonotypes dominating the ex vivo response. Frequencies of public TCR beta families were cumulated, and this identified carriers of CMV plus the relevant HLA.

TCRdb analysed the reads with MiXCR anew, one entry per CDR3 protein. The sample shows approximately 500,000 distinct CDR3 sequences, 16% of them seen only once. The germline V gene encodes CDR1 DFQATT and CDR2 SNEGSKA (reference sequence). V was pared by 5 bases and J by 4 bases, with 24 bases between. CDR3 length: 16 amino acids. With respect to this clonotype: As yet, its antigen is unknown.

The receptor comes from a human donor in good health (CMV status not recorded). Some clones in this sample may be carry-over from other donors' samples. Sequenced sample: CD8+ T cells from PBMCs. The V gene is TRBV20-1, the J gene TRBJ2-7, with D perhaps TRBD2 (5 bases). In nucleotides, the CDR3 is TGCAGTGCTTCCCCCCCACTAAGGCGGGCACCGTACGAGCAGTACTTC. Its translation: CSASPPLRRAPYEQYF.